The 25 T cell receptor beta chains below all came from one sample that was sequenced in a study of shared clonotypes between healthy human individuals. CD45RO-negative CD8 cells positively selected for CCR7 made up the naive population, which excluded terminally differentiated effector memory CD45RA+ cells. Assay: immunoSEQ multiplex PCR; the TCRdb copy retains only in-frame clones and omits some. The sample holds almost 700,000 clones, approximately 90% seen once. Sequenced input: naive CD8+ T cells sorted from blood. All receptors derive from a young man in good health.

V usage is TRBV9 and J usage is TRBJ2-3; perhaps TRBD2 as D (6 bases). Germline V lookup: CDR1 SGDLS, CDR2 YYNGEE. Trimming left V 0 bases short and J 0 bases short, with 23 bases between. This CDR3 comprises 20 residues. The CDR3 DNA reads as TGTGCCAGCAGCGTAGTATTCGCTAGCGCGGAGTCCCCTAGCACAGATACGCAGTATTTT. Residues: CASSVVFASAESPSTDTQYF. Together with reference TRBV9 and TRBJ2-3, the CDR3 gives the full variable domain: DSGVTQTPKHLITATGQRVTLRCSPRSGDLSVYWYQQSLDQGLQFLIQYYNGEERAKGNILERFSAQQFPDLHSELNLSSLELGDSALYFCASSVVFASAESPSTDTQYFGPGTRLTVL.

The chain joins TRBV23-1 to TRBJ2-3; weak D call: TRBD2 (7 bases). TRBV23-1 counts as an open reading frame of uncertain function. The CDR3 is 16 amino acids. Trimming removed 1 base at V and 1 base at J, with 12 bases between. The CDR3 is CASSQFGGGGTDTQYF. CDR3 in DNA: TGCGCCAGCAGTCAATTTGGAGGGGGGGGCACAGATACGCAGTATTTT.

The chain joins TRBV19 to TRBJ1-5; the D is unclear. Trimming left V 1 base short and J 7 bases short, with 5 bases between. Germline V gene data show CDR1 as LNHDA and CDR2 as SQIVND (reference sequence). The CDR3 has 12 amino acids. The CDR3 DNA reads TGTGCCAGTAGTATAGCACTGCAGCCCCAGCATTTT. This gives the protein CASSIALQPQHF.

This clone was counted a single time. The chain carries TRBV2 and TRBJ2-2, with no clear D. The CDR3 runs 13 residues. Germline V lookup: CDR1 SNHLY, CDR2 FYNNEI. With 7 bases removed from V and 9 bases from J, the gap between germline ends came to 15 bases. CDR3 in DNA: TGTGCCAGCAAATGGACCCGCGCCAGGGAGCTGTTTTTT. It codes for CASKWTRARELFF. Supplemented by reference TRBV2 and TRBJ2-2, the full variable domain reads EPEVTQTPSHQVTQMGQEVILRCVPISNHLYFYWYRQILGQKVEFLVSFYNNEISEKSEIFDDQFSVERPDGSNFTLKIRSTKLEDSAMYFCASKWTRARELFFGEGSRLTVL.

V and J are TRBV7-9 and TRBJ2-2; D is ambiguous. The CDR3 is made up of 14 amino acids. Germline CDR1 reads SEHNR; CDR2 reads FQNEAQ (reference sequence). V lost 2 bases to trimming and J lost 2 bases, with 6 bases between them. Here the CDR3 reads CASSLRVNTGELFF. In nucleotides, the CDR3 is TGTGCCAGCAGCTTAAGGGTTAACACCGGGGAGCTGTTTTTT.

As DNA, the CDR3 is TGTGCCAGCAGCGGGACCGGGACGGAGAGCTCTGGGGCCAACGTCCTGACTTTC. It specifies CASSGTGTESSGANVLTF. This chain connects TRBV2 to TRBJ2-6; TRBD1 or TRBD2 may be the D gene (5 bases each). This CDR3 is 18 amino acids long. The V gene's germline CDR1 is SNHLY and CDR2 FYNNEI. V was pared by 6 bases and J by 0 bases, with 18 bases between.

For this clone: Other DNA sequences within the sample encode an identical CDR3. The genes are TRBV5-1 and TRBJ2-1; the match to TRBD2 covers 10 bases. The germline gives CDR1 SGHRS, CDR2 YFSETQ. With 0 bases clipped from V and 8 bases from J, the junction kept 8 bases outside the gene matches. There are 16 residues in the CDR3. The CDR3 protein is CASSLEGLAGADEQFF. The CDR3 DNA reads TGCGCCAGCAGCTTGGAAGGTCTAGCGGGAGCAGATGAGCAGTTCTTC.

V gene TRBV29-1 combines with J gene TRBJ2-7; D is ambiguous. The germline V gene has CDR1 SQVTM and CDR2 ANQGSEA. The germline V and J ends were trimmed by 4 bases and 5 bases, with 6 bases remaining between them. The CDR3 has 10 residues. For the CDR3, the DNA is TGCAGCGTTGTCGACGACGAGCAGTACTTC. Amino acids: CSVVDDEQYF.

This chain links TRBV6-1 with TRBJ2-7; TRBD2 agrees at 9 bases. Germline-derived CDR1 and CDR2 are MNHNS and SASEGT. The CDR3 contains 13 residues. The V gene end was trimmed by 9 bases and the J gene end by 3 bases; junction bases not matched to a gene: 6. The CDR3 spells CASTGLADYEQYF. The CDR3 nucleotides are TGTGCCAGTACGGGACTAGCCGACTACGAGCAGTACTTC.

As for this clone: The sample carries other DNA sequences with the same CDR3. The chain employs TRBV6-5 and TRBJ1-1; 9 positions agree with TRBD1. Germline CDR1 is MNHEY and CDR2 is SVGAGI. There are 13 residues in the CDR3. V shed 4 bases, J shed 4 bases, and the junction held 1 base outside the gene matches. The CDR3, as DNA: TGTGCCAGCAGTTTGACAGGGGGCACTGAAGCTTTCTTT. This encodes CASSLTGGTEAFF.

V and J are TRBV29-1 and TRBJ1-5, with a possible D match to TRBD1 (5 bases). This CDR3 region has 13 residues. The V gene's germline CDR1 is SQVTM and CDR2 ANQGSEA. Between the trimmed V and J ends, which lost 2 bases and 6 bases, there was a span of 11 bases. DNA of the CDR3: TGCAGCGTTGAATCAGGGTGGGGTCAGCCCCAGCATTTT. This gives the protein CSVESGWGQPQHF.

The CDR3 loop is CASSLARHNEQFF. In DNA form, the CDR3 reads TGTGCCAGCAGTTTAGCCCGGCACAATGAGCAGTTCTTC. The chain is built from TRBV27 and TRBJ2-1; no reliable D call. The CDR3 spans 13 residues. Trimming removed 2 bases at V and 5 bases at J, with 7 bases between. The germline V gene has CDR1 MNHEY and CDR2 SMNVEV (reference sequence).

The chain recombines TRBV5-4 with TRBJ2-7; 15 bases align to TRBD2. J gave up 2 bases and V 4 bases, and 10 bases lay outside the gene matches. The CDR3 is made up of 18 amino acids. Germline-derived CDR1 and CDR2 are SGHNT and YYREEE (reference sequence). The DNA of the CDR3 is TGTGCCAGCAGCCTGGGGACTAGCGGGAGGACACAAACCTACGAGCAGTACTTC. It encodes CASSLGTSGRTQTYEQYF. The full variable domain, in which reference TRBV5-4 and TRBJ2-7 provide the parts outside the CDR3, is ETGVTQSPTHLIKTRGQQVTLRCSSQSGHNTVSWYQQALGQGPQFIFQYYREEENGRGNFPPRFSGLQFPNYSSELNVNALELDDSALYLCASSLGTSGRTQTYEQYFGPGTRLTVT.

V gene TRBV6-5 combines with J gene TRBJ2-7, with TRBD1 identical over 10 bases. After removal of 6 bases from V and 2 bases from J, the junction contained 4 bases not matched to a gene. The CDR3 runs to 14 residues. Per the germline V gene, CDR1 is MNHEY and CDR2 is SVGAGI. Here the CDR3 DNA reads TGTGCCAGCAGACACGGACAGGGGGCCTACGAGCAGTACTTC. Protein: CASRHGQGAYEQYF.

CDR3 in amino acids: CASSLSGGGLYEQYF. The DNA of the CDR3 is TGTGCCAGCAGCTTAAGTGGCGGGGGCCTCTACGAGCAGTACTTC. This chain uses TRBV7-3 with TRBJ2-7; D is perhaps TRBD2 (7 bases). Looked up from germline, CDR1 is SGHTA and CDR2 is FQGTGA. The V end lost 1 base, the J end lost 3 bases, and 13 bases lay between the germline ends. The CDR3 loop spans 15 amino acids.

V is TRBV19 and J is TRBJ2-6; D call uncertain. Per germline, CDR1 LNHDA and CDR2 SQIVND (reference sequence). This CDR3 is built from 15 residues. Trimming took 3 bases from V and 4 from J, leaving 10 bases between them. This chain's CDR3 is CASSILGSGANVLTF. The DNA of the CDR3 is TGTGCCAGTAGTATTCTAGGCTCCGGGGCCAACGTCCTGACTTTC.

The gene calls are TRBV7-9 and TRBJ1-5; a possible D gene is TRBD1 (5 bases). This CDR3 has 15 amino acids. CDR1 SEHNR and CDR2 FQNEAQ come from the germline V gene (reference sequence). The germline V and J ends were trimmed by 1 base and 0 bases, with 7 bases remaining between them. The CDR3 nucleotides read TGTGCCAGCAGCTTAGGGGGGTATAGCAATCAGCCCCAGCATTTT. It yields the protein CASSLGGYSNQPQHF.

This clone is a singleton in its sample. The gene calls are TRBV5-8 and TRBJ1-5, with no clear D. Trimming took 1 base from V and 4 from J, leaving 9 bases between them. The CDR3 spans 14 residues. Germline CDR1 reads SGHTS; CDR2 reads YDEGEE. The CDR3 sequence is CASSLLGGNQPQHF. In DNA, the CDR3 is TGTGCCAGCAGCTTGTTGGGTGGGAATCAGCCCCAGCATTTT.

The gene calls are TRBV29-1 and TRBJ2-7; tentative D call: TRBD2 (5 bases). V was trimmed by 7 bases and J by 4 bases, leaving 26 bases between them. Germline loops: CDR1 SQVTM, CDR2 ANQGSEA. The CDR3 spans 16 residues. As DNA, the CDR3 is TGCAGCGCCATCTCGTGGCTCGCGGGCTTGGGGTACGAGCAGTACTTC. Amino acids: CSAISWLAGLGYEQYF.

The chain recombines TRBV6-5 with TRBJ2-2, with TRBD2 matching 9 bases. Looked up from germline, CDR1 is MNHEY and CDR2 is SVGAGI. The CDR3 extends over 16 amino acids. J was trimmed by 3 bases and V by 0 bases; bases with no gene match: 2. In DNA form, the CDR3 reads TGTGCCAGCAGTTACTCGACTAGCGGACACACCGGGGAGCTGTTTTTT. This codes for CASSYSTSGHTGELFF.

V usage is TRBV9 and J usage is TRBJ2-7; tentatively, D is TRBD2 (5 bases). Deletions cut 4 bases from V and 2 bases from J, with 13 bases between. Germline V gene data show CDR1 as SGDLS and CDR2 as YYNGEE. The CDR3 totals 14 residues. CDR3: CASSPGVDAYEQYF. The CDR3 DNA reads as TGTGCCAGCAGCCCCGGGGTGGACGCCTACGAGCAGTACTTC.

This chain joins TRBV2 and TRBJ2-1; the D gene could be TRBD1 or TRBD2 (5 bases each). V lost 6 bases to trimming and J lost 7 bases, with 10 bases between them. The CDR3 has 12 residues. CDR1 is SNHLY and CDR2 is FYNNEI in the germline V gene. CDR3 sequence (DNA): TGTGCCAGCAGGAGGGGAAGGAATGAGCAGTTCTTC. Translation: CASRRGRNEQFF.

This clone has a single count. Other DNA sequences in this sample translate to the same CDR3. This rearrangement joins TRBV27 to TRBJ2-7, with TRBD2 identical over 8 bases. V was clipped by 5 bases and J by 2 bases; unmatched bases: 2. Per the germline V gene, CDR1 is MNHEY and CDR2 is SMNVEV (reference sequence). The CDR3 loop spans 13 amino acids. CDR3 coding DNA: TGTGCCAGCAGTGCGGGAGGAACCTACGAGCAGTACTTC. Translation: CASSAGGTYEQYF.

The gene calls are TRBV19 and TRBJ2-7; 10 bases fit TRBD2. Germline V gene sequence: CDR1 LNHDA, CDR2 SQIVND (reference sequence). CDR3 length equals 14 residues. With 3 bases clipped from V and 6 bases from J, the junction kept 5 bases outside the gene matches. CDR3 sequence (DNA): TGTGCCAGTAGTATTACTAGCGGGATTATCGAGCAGTACTTC. Its protein product is CASSITSGIIEQYF. The entire variable domain, with the rest obtained from reference TRBV19 and TRBJ2-7, is as follows: DGGITQSPKYLFRKEGQNVTLSCEQNLNHDAMYWYRQDPGQGLRLIYYSQIVNDFQKGDIAEGYSVSREKKESFPLTVTSAQKNPTAFYLCASSITSGIIEQYFGPGTRLTVT.

The sample holds one count of this clone. This chain joins TRBV29-1 and TRBJ2-7, with TRBD2 matching over 8 bases. Germline V CDR1 and CDR2: SQVTM, ANQGSEA. J gave up 3 bases and V 5 bases, and 6 bases lay outside the gene matches. CDR3 length equals 13 residues. The CDR3 nucleotides read TGCAGCGTTTATTCGGGACTAGACTACGAGCAGTACTTC. It translates to CSVYSGLDYEQYF.